This T cell receptor (beta chain) was identified during a study of cytomegalovirus exposure and HLA in healthy donors. About the study: A prior analysis found fewer than 120 million unique TCR beta sequences from 170 million or so T cells. Overall study results and limits: Sequencing likely caused a cluster of highly shared sequence variants.

Looked up from germline, CDR1 is WSHSY and CDR2 is SAAADI. The CDR3 length is 13 residues. With 6 bases clipped from V and 7 bases from J, the junction kept 6 bases outside the gene matches. Note on this clone: Antigen: not known.

13 Jbeta primers and 60 Vbeta primers were used for the PCR. As originally analysed: Later reanalysis found 60 million to 90 million unique TCR beta chains, roughly 9.9 million of them shared. The repertoire was sequenced with immunoSEQ multiplex PCR; TCRdb's copy has only in-frame clones and lacks some. V and J calls and clone size are copied from that table; D and trimming were computed from the DNA. The repertoire table contains just under 80,000 clones. J is TRBJ2-3 and V is TRBV10-2; TRBD2 matches 8 bases. The receptor's source is a man between 18 and 35 years old in good health and CMV-seropositive. The specimen sequenced was PBMCs. The CDR3 DNA follows: TGCGCCAGCAGAGGCGGGGGGCCGAATACGCAGTATTTT. Encoded protein: CASRGGGPNTQYF.